The clone carrying this T cell receptor beta chain was observed a handful of times. This specimen belongs to a study of beta chain features in type 1 diabetes. The whole isolated RNA underwent reverse transcription, so sequencing captured expressed TCRB transcripts. Assay: immunoSEQ multiplex PCR; the TCRdb copy retains only in-frame clones and omits some. The data show 310,000 or so clones, around 8% seen once. The clonotype originates from a young woman in good health. Sequencing was done on a sample of central memory CD4+ T cells from blood.

The CDR3 bases are TGTGCCAGCAGTTTTATGGCGGACAGAGAATACGAGCAGTACTTC. Its protein is CASSFMADREYEQYF. The chain employs TRBV28 and TRBJ2-7, with D perhaps TRBD1 (6 bases). Germline CDR1 reads MDHEN; CDR2 reads SYDVKM. Between the trimmed V and J ends, which lost 3 bases and 4 bases, there was a span of 16 bases. The CDR3 consists of 15 residues.